The 5 T cell receptor beta chains given below trace back to one sample, sequenced in a study of CD4 T cells in relation to SARS-CoV-2 and coronaviruses. Profiling relied on immunoSEQ multiplex PCR, and the TCRdb table lists in-frame clones only, not all of them. The data show about 38,000 clones, with around 74% seen just once and about a fifth held by the top ten. The antigens for these receptors are not known. Sequencing input: memory CD4+ T cells from PBMCs, cultured in vitro. The receptors shown here come from an adult with COVID-19.

The rearrangement links TRBV20-1 to TRBJ2-3; 8 bases agree with TRBD2. Germline V gene sequence: CDR1 DFQATT, CDR2 SNEGSKA (reference sequence). The ends lost 3 bases at V and 2 bases at J; junction bases unmatched: 10. The CDR3 is 16 amino acids. The CDR3 DNA follows: TGCAGTGCTAGTTTCCCCACAGCGGGAGACACAGATACGCAGTATTTT. It is translated as CSASFPTAGDTDTQYF.

This sequence joins TRBV27 and TRBJ2-1; D is unresolved. CDR3 length: 12 amino acids. Per germline, CDR1 MNHEY and CDR2 SMNVEV (reference sequence). Trimming cost V 6 bases and J 5 bases, with 8 bases left between them. CDR3 region: CASRGRDNEQFF. CDR3 nucleotide sequence: TGTGCCAGCAGAGGACGGGACAATGAGCAGTTCTTC.

The chain recombines TRBV18 with TRBJ2-5; 9 bases are a match to TRBD2. Trimming removed 2 bases from V and 5 bases from J; junction bases left unmatched: 9. The CDR3 extends over 16 amino acids. Germline V gives CDR1 KGHSH, CDR2 LQKENI. This CDR3 is CASSPGITSGLETQYF. In nucleotides, the CDR3 is TGTGCCAGCTCACCAGGGATAACTAGCGGGTTGGAGACCCAGTACTTC.

This chain links TRBV5-3 with TRBJ1-2, with 7 positions matching TRBD1. TRBV5-3 falls under the ORF class, with uncertain function. The ends lost 5 bases at V and 7 bases at J; junction bases unmatched: 8. CDR3 length equals 13 residues. CDR3 bases: TGTGCCAGAAGGCGTACAGGGGTGGGTGGCTACACCTTC. Amino acids: CARRRTGVGGYTF.

The J gene is TRBJ2-3, the V gene TRBV5-1; D ambiguous. Germline V CDR1 and CDR2: SGHRS, YFSETQ. This CDR3 has 13 amino acids. Deletions cut 0 bases from V and 6 bases from J, with 8 bases between. The CDR3 DNA is TGCGCCAGCAGCTTGGCGCTGGCGGATACGCAGTATTTT. Amino acid sequence: CASSLALADTQYF. Based on the CDR3 plus reference TRBV5-1 and TRBJ2-3, the full variable domain is KAGVTQTPRYLIKTRGQQVTLSCSPISGHRSVSWYQQTPGQGLQFLFEYFSETQRNKGNFPGRFSGRQFSNSRSEMNVSTLELGDSALYLCASSLALADTQYFGPGTRLTVL.